This TCR beta chain was captured in a study of OX40 agonist ivuxolimab in advanced cancers. The table came from immunoSEQ multiplex PCR; TCRdb's copy has only in-frame clones and leaves some out. The sample has about 79,000 clones, approximately 88% seen once; the top ten hold around 4.1%. This CDR3 is 17 amino acids long. With 7 bases removed from V and 2 bases from J, the gap between germline ends came to 22 bases. Looked up from germline, CDR1 is LNHDA and CDR2 is SQIVND (reference sequence). The sequence came from an adult with an advanced solid tumor such as melanoma, head and neck, liver or kidney cancer. The sample in question was CD4+ or CD8+ T cells sorted from blood, obtained in a trial of the OX40 agonist ivuxolimab. This chain links TRBV19 with TRBJ2-3, with D perhaps matching TRBD1 (6 bases). CDR3 DNA: TGTGCCAGTACCTCGCATCAGGGACAACCATACACAGATACGCAGTATTTT. Translating gives CASTSHQGQPYTDTQYF. Full variable domain (missing parts from reference TRBV19 and TRBJ2-3): DGGITQSPKYLFRKEGQNVTLSCEQNLNHDAMYWYRQDPGQGLRLIYYSQIVNDFQKGDIAEGYSVSREKKESFPLTVTSAQKNPTAFYLCASTSHQGQPYTDTQYFGPGTRLTVL.